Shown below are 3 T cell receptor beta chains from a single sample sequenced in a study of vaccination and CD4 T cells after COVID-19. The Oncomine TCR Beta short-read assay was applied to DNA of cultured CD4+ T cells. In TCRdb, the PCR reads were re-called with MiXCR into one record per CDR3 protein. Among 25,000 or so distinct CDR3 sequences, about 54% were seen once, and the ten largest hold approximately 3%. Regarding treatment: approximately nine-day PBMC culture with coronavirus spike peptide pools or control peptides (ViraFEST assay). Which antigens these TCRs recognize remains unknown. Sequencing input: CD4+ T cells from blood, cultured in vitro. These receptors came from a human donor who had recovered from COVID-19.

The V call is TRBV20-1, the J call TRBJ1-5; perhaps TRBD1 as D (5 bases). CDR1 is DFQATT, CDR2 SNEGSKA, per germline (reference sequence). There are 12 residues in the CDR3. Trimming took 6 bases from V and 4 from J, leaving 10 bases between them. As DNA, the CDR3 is TGCAGTGCAATGAGACAGAATCAGCCCCAGCATTTT. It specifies CSAMRQNQPQHF.

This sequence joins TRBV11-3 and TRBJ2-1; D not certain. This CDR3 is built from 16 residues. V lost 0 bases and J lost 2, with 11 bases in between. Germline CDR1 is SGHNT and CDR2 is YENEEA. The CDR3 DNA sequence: TGTGCCAGCAGCTTAGACCACAGATCCCCCTACAATGAGCAGTTCTTC. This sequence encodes CASSLDHRSPYNEQFF. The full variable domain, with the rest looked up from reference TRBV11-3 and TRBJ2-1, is EAGVVQSPRYKIIEKKQPVAFWCNPISGHNTLYWYLQNLGQGPELLIRYENEEAVDDSQLPKDRFSAERLKGVDSTLKIQPAELGDSAVYLCASSLDHRSPYNEQFFGPGTRLTVL.

The DNA for the CDR3 is TGCGCCAGCAGCACGACAGGATCCGGGGAGCTGTTTTTT. Its protein product is CASSTTGSGELFF. The rearrangement joins TRBV5-1 to TRBJ2-2, with TRBD1 as a possible D gene (6 bases). Germline V gene sequence: CDR1 SGHRS, CDR2 YFSETQ. Trimming left V 4 bases short and J 6 bases short, with 10 bases between. CDR3 size: 13 residues.